Listed below are T cell receptor beta chains from one sample, sequenced in a study of human T cells and chemical hapten exposure. TCRdb passed the RACE reads through MiXCR, listing each CDR3 protein once. Among tens of thousands of distinct CDR3 sequences listed, approximately 11% were seen once. The sample was whole blood, taken in connection with sensitization to the hapten diphenylcyclopropenone (DPC). The receptor source for this set is a woman aged 50 to 60 with alopecia areata. Some clones in this sample may be carry-over from other donors' samples. Both conserved end residues are part of each CDR3. A D gene is named only where the DNA matches it firmly. Size is omitted from some rows. Given values are once, few, many or a class for expanded clones.

TRBJ2-5 | TRBV7-7 | . | TRBD1 | TGTGCTAGCAGCCGCACACCGACAGGGGCCGAGACCCAGTACTTC | CASSRTPTGAETQYF
TRBJ2-1 | TRBV5-1 | . | . | TGCGCCAGCAGCTTGGTAGCGCGGCAGCTCTACAATGAGCAGTTCTTC | CASSLVARQLYNEQFF
TRBJ1-6 | TRBV7-9 | many | TRBD1 | TGTGCCAGCAGCCGCGACAGGGACTATAATTCACCCCTCCACTTT | CASSRDRDYNSPLHF
TRBJ1-6 | TRBV27 | many | . | TGTGCCAGCAGCCTCCAGGGACCTCCGACGAATTCACCCCTCCACTTT | CASSLQGPPTNSPLHF
TRBJ2-5 | TRBV20-1 | few | . | TGCAGTGCTAGAGTTAGGCTGCAAGAGACCCAGTACTTC | CSARVRLQETQYF
TRBJ1-2 | TRBV9 | . | TRBD1 | TGTGCCAGCAGCGAAGAGGACTGGACAGGGGTACAAGGCTACACCTTC | CASSEEDWTGVQGYTF
TRBJ1-6 | TRBV6-1 | many | . | TGTGCCAGCAGTGAACGGCCTAAGCAGAATTCACCCCTCCACTTT | CASSERPKQNSPLHF
TRBJ1-1 | TRBV14 | . | . | TGTGCCAGCAGCCGCCCAGGGAGTGCTTTGTACACTGAAGCTTTCTTT | CASSRPGSALYTEAFF
TRBJ2-2 | TRBV5-1 | many | . | TGCGCCAGCAGCTTGGGGCCGGCAGGGACCACCGGGGAGCTGTTTTTT | CASSLGPAGTTGELFF
TRBJ2-3 | TRBV9 | few | . | TGTGCCAGCAGCGAGTCAGATACGCAGTATTTT | CASSESDTQYF
TRBJ1-5 | TRBV2 | few | . | TGTGCCAGCAGTGACCAGCCCAGCAATCAGCCCCAGCATTTT | CASSDQPSNQPQHF
TRBJ2-7 | TRBV6-5 | few | TRBD2 | TGTGCCAGCAGCACCGCTAGCGGGAGCTCCTACGAGCAGTACTTC | CASSTASGSSYEQYF
TRBJ1-2 | TRBV4-2 | . | . | TGTGCCAGCAGCCGAGACGTGGGGTTATCGAACACCTTC | CASSRDVGLSNTF
TRBJ2-3 | TRBV6-6 | few | . | TGTGCCAGCAGTTACGACAGCCCCAATACGCAGTATTTT | CASSYDSPNTQYF
TRBJ1-4 | TRBV29-1 | few | . | TGCAGCGGGTGGGCTAATGAAAAACTGTTTTTT | CSGWANEKLFF
TRBJ2-7 | TRBV5-1 | few | . | TGCGCCAGCAGCTTGGGGACAGACACCTACGAGCAGTACTTC | CASSLGTDTYEQYF
TRBJ2-6 | TRBV4-3 | few | TRBD1 | TGCGCCAGCAGCCAAGATTTCAGACAGGGGGCTGGGGCCAACGTCCTGACTTTC | CASSQDFRQGAGANVLTF
TRBJ2-6 | TRBV7-9 | many | TRBD1 | TGTGCCAGCAGCTCCCCTATTAGGGACAGGGCTATCTCTGGGGCCAACGTCCTGACTTTC | CASSSPIRDRAISGANVLTF
TRBJ2-5 | TRBV28 | few | TRBD2 | TGTGCCAGCACCCCTTGGCTAGCGGGAGTTCAAGAGACCCAGTACTTC | CASTPWLAGVQETQYF
TRBJ2-3 | TRBV7-8 | few | . | TGTGCCAGCAGCTTAGGGGGCAGAACAGATACGCAGTATTTT | CASSLGGRTDTQYF
TRBJ1-1 | TRBV5-1 | . | . | TGCGCCAGCAGCTTGGCCTCAGGGCTAGAAGCTTTCTTT | CASSLASGLEAFF
TRBJ1-2 | TRBV20-1 | many | . | TGCAGTGCTAGAGTAGAACCCTGGGAAGGGGCGCGGGGCTACACCTTC | CSARVEPWEGARGYTF
TRBJ2-2 | TRBV2 | few | . | TGTGCCAGCAGCCCCGACAGTTCCGGGGAGCTGTTTTTT | CASSPDSSGELFF
TRBJ1-3 | TRBV14 | . | . | TGTGCCAGCAGCGATAGGACAAACTCTGGAAACACCATATATTTT | CASSDRTNSGNTIYF
TRBJ2-5 | TRBV29-1 | many | . | TGCAGCGTTCCCAGGGCCCCCAAAGAGACCCAGTACTTC | CSVPRAPKETQYF
TRBJ1-5 | TRBV2 | many | . | TGTGCCAGCAGGTTGACAGCCCAGCCCCAGCATTTT | CASRLTAQPQHF
TRBJ1-1 | TRBV4-3 | many | . | TGCGCCAGCAGCCAAGATCCCGCAGGGAGGGGCACTGAAGCTTTCTTT | CASSQDPAGRGTEAFF
TRBJ2-5 | TRBV3-1 | . | TRBD2 | TGTGCCAGCAGACTAGCGGGAGGGCCGAGCGAGACCCAGTACTTC | CASRLAGGPSETQYF
TRBJ2-3 | TRBV28 | once | . | TGTGCCAGCAGTTACGGAGTCACAGATACGCAGTATTTT | CASSYGVTDTQYF